The TCR beta chain under discussion was sequenced for a study of glioma-infiltrating T cells. This clonotype occurred many times. The CDR3 length is 15 residues. With 3 bases clipped from V and 4 bases from J, the junction kept 5 bases outside the gene matches. In germline, CDR1 is LNHDA, CDR2 SQIVND (reference sequence). The iRepertoire nested amplicon-rescue multiplex PCR amplified TCR alpha and beta CDR3s from RNA. Via MiXCR, TCRdb re-called the multiplex PCR reads, giving one row per CDR3 protein. The sample has 4,500 to 7,000 distinct CDR3 sequences; 35% to 50% are singletons. The chain combines TRBV19 with TRBJ2-7; the match to TRBD2 covers 11 bases. The sample consisted of glioma tissue, nonneoplastic brain tissue, or PBMCs (not recorded which). The origin of this receptor is a human donor with low-grade glioma or glioblastoma, undergoing nonglioma brain surgery, or in good health (not recorded which). The CDR3 DNA reads TGTGCCAGTAGTATCCGGACTAGCGGGTTATACGAGCAGTACTTC. As protein: CASSIRTSGLYEQYF.